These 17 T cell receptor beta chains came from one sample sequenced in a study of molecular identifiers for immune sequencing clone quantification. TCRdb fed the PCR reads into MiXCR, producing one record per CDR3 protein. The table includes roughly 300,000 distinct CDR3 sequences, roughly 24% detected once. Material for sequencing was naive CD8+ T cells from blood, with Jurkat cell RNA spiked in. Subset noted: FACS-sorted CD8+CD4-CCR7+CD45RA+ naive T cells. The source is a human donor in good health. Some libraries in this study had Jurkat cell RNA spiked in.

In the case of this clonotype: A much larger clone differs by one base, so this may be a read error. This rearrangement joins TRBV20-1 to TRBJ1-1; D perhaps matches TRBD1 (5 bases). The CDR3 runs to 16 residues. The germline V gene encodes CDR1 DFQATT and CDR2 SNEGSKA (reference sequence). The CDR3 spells CSARPRPFGTNTEAIF. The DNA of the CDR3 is TGCAGTGCTAGGCCTAGGCCCTTCGGGACTAACACTGAAGCTATCTTT.

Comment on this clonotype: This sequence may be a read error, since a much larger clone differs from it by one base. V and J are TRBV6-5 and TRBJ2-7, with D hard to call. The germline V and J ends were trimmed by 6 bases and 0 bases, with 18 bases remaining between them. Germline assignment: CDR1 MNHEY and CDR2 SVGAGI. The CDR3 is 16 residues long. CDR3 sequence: CASSQGPLQGSYEQYF. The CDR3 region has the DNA TGTGCCAGCAGCCAAGGTCCTCTACAAGGCTCCTACGAGCAGTACTTC.

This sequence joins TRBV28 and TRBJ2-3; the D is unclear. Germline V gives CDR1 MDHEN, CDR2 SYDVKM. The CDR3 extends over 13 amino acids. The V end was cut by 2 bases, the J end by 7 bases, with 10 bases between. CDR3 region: CASSLTRRNTQYF. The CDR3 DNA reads TGTGCCAGCAGTTTAACCCGACGGAATACGCAGTATTTT.

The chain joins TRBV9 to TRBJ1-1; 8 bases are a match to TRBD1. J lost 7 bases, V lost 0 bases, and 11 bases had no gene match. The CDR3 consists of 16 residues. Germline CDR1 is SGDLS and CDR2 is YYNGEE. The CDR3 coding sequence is TGTGCCAGCAGCGTAGAGGACAGGGCAGGAGATAATGAAGCTTTCTTT. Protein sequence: CASSVEDRAGDNEAFF.

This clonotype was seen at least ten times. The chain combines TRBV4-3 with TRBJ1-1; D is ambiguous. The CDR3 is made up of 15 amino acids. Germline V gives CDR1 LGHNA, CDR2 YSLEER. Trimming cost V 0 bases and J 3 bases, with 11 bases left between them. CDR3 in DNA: TGCGCCAGCAGCCAAGATCACAACAGTTACACTGAAGCTTTCTTT. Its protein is CASSQDHNSYTEAFF.

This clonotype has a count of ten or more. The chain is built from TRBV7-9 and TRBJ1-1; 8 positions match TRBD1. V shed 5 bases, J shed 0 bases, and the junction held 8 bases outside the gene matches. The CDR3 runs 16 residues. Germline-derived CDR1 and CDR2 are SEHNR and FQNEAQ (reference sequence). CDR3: CASSPLTGAMNTEAFF. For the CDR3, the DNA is TGTGCCAGCAGCCCTTTGACAGGGGCCATGAACACTGAAGCTTTCTTT.

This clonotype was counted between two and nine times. The CDR3 here is CASSPTGGSYGYTF. CDR3 DNA: TGTGCCAGCAGCCCTACAGGGGGTAGCTATGGCTACACCTTC. The chain couples TRBV12-3 or TRBV12-4 to TRBJ1-2; 8 bases are shared with TRBD1. Trimming cost V 6 bases and J 4 bases; bases outside gene matches: 7. The CDR3 length is 14 residues.

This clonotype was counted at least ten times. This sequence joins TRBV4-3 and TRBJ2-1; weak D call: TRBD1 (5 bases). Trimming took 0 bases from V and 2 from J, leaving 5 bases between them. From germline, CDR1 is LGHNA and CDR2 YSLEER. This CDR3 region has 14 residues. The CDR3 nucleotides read TGCGCCAGCAGCCAAGACAGGGCCTACAATGAGCAGTTCTTC. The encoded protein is CASSQDRAYNEQFF.

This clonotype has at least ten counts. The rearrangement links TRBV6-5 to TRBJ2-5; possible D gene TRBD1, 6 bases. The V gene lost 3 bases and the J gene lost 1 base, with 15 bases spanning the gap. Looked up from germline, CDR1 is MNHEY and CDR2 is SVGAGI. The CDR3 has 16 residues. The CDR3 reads CASSYVVGGAQETQYF. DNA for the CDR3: TGTGCCAGCAGTTATGTGGTTGGGGGCGCCCAAGAGACCCAGTACTTC.

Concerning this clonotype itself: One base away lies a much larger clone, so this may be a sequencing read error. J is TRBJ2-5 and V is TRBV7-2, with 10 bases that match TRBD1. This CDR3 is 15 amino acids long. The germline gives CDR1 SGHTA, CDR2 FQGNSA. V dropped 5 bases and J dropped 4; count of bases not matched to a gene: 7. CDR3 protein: CASSRQGASRETQYF. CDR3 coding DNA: TGTGCCAGCAGCAGACAGGGGGCAAGTCGAGAGACCCAGTACTTC.

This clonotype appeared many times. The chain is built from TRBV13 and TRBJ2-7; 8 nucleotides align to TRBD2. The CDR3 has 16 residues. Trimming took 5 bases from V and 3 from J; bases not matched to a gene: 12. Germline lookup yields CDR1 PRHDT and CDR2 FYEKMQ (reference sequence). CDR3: CASSQHHGGAGYEQYF. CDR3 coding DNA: TGTGCCAGCAGCCAACACCACGGGGGGGCCGGCTACGAGCAGTACTTC.

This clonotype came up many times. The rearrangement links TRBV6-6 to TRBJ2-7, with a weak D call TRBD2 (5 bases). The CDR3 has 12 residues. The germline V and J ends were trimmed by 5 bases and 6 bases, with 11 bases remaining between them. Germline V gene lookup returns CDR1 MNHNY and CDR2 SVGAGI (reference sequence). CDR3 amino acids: CASSEAGIEQYF. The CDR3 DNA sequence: TGTGCCAGCAGTGAAGCCGGGATCGAGCAGTACTTC.

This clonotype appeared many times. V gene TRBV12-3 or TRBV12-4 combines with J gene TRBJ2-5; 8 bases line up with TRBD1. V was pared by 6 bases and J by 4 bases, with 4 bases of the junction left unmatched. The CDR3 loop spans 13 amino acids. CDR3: CASSGQGGETQYF. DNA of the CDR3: TGTGCCAGCAGCGGACAGGGAGGAGAGACCCAGTACTTC.

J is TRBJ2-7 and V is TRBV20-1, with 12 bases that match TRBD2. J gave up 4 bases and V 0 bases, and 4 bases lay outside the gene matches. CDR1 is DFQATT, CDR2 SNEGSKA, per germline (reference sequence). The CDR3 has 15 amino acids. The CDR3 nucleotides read TGCAGTGCTAGAGATTGGACTAGCGGGACGTACGAGCAGTACTTC. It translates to CSARDWTSGTYEQYF.

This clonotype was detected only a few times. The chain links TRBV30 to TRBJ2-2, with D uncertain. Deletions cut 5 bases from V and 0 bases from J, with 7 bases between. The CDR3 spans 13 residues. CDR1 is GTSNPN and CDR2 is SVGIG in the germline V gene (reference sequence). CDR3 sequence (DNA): TGTGCCTGGGATTACGCGAACACCGGGGAGCTGTTTTTT. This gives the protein CAWDYANTGELFF.

This CDR3 is CASSQEVGRYAEAFF. CDR3 DNA: TGTGCCAGCAGCCAAGAAGTGGGCAGGTACGCTGAAGCTTTCTTT. The rearrangement uses TRBV14 and TRBJ1-1; D not certain. The CDR3 covers 15 residues. Germline V gene data show CDR1 as SGHDN and CDR2 as FVKESK. The germline V and J ends were trimmed by 0 bases and 6 bases, with 14 bases remaining between them.

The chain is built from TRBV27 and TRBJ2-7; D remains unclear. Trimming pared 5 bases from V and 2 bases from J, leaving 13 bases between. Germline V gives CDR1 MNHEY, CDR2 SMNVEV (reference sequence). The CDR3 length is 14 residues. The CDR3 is CASSPRVNAYEQYF. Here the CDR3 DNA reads TGTGCCAGCAGTCCCCGGGTGAATGCCTACGAGCAGTACTTC.